This is a list of T cell receptor beta chains from one sample in a study of T cells in Graves' hyperthyroidism and ophthalmopathy. In TCRdb, the multiplex PCR reads were re-called with MiXCR into one record per CDR3 protein. The sample includes more than 350,000 distinct CDR3 sequences, 15% seen only once; the top ten take 32%. Sequenced material: blood. Receptor source: a woman aged 25 to 39 with Graves' hyperthyroidism. Both conserved end residues are part of each CDR3. Fields, in order: D gene, J gene, clone size, V gene, CDR3 DNA, CDR3 protein. The D gene is left open where the match is weak. Clone size is given for some rows only: seen once, a few or many times, or a class if the clone is expanded.

d_call: NA; j_call: TRBJ1-4; clone_size: NA; v_call: TRBV9; cdr3_nt: TGTGCCGGCAGCGTAGCCGGGTTTGGGAACAATGAAAAACTGTTTTTT; cdr3_aa: CAGSVAGFGNNEKLFF
d_call: TRBD2; j_call: TRBJ2-1; clone_size: many; v_call: TRBV12-3/TRBV12-4; cdr3_nt: TGTGCCAGCACCGTGACCGGGACTAGCGGGAGGAATGAGCAGTTCTTC; cdr3_aa: CASTVTGTSGRNEQFF
d_call: NA; j_call: TRBJ1-6; clone_size: few; v_call: TRBV9; cdr3_nt: TGTGCCAGCAGCGAGAGGTTTGGGGGGGGATCACCCCTCCACTTT; cdr3_aa: CASSERFGGGSPLHF
d_call: NA; j_call: TRBJ2-1; clone_size: many; v_call: TRBV18; cdr3_nt: TGTGCCAGCTCACCACCCGCGCGGGCCTACAATGAGCAGTTCTTC; cdr3_aa: CASSPPARAYNEQFF
d_call: TRBD1; j_call: TRBJ1-6; clone_size: NA; v_call: TRBV6-6; cdr3_nt: TGTGCCAGCAGTTACTCGGGACAGAGTAATTCACCCCTCCACTTT; cdr3_aa: CASSYSGQSNSPLHF
d_call: NA; j_call: TRBJ1-5; clone_size: many; v_call: TRBV30; cdr3_nt: TGTGCCTGGAGTGTCTCTAACAGTGATCAGCCCCAGCATTTT; cdr3_aa: CAWSVSNSDQPQHF
d_call: NA; j_call: TRBJ2-7; clone_size: many; v_call: TRBV7-2; cdr3_nt: TGTGCCAGCAGCTCAACCCTCGCCGCGGGCTACGAGCAGTACTTC; cdr3_aa: CASSSTLAAGYEQYF
d_call: TRBD1; j_call: TRBJ1-5; clone_size: few; v_call: TRBV20-1; cdr3_nt: TGCAGTGCTAGAGGGGGACAGGGCAATCAGCCCCAGCATTTT; cdr3_aa: CSARGGQGNQPQHF
d_call: NA; j_call: TRBJ2-4; clone_size: many; v_call: TRBV28; cdr3_nt: TGTGCCAGCACCTCGGGGAGGGGGCACATTCAGTACTTC; cdr3_aa: CASTSGRGHIQYF
d_call: TRBD2; j_call: TRBJ2-7; clone_size: many; v_call: TRBV7-2; cdr3_nt: TGTGCCAGCAGCTTCCCTAGCGGCTCCTACGAGCAGTACTTC; cdr3_aa: CASSFPSGSYEQYF
d_call: TRBD1; j_call: TRBJ2-7; clone_size: many; v_call: TRBV5-1; cdr3_nt: TGCGCCAGCGCAAACGGACAGGCGGGTGAGCAGTACTTC; cdr3_aa: CASANGQAGEQYF
d_call: NA; j_call: TRBJ2-3; clone_size: many; v_call: TRBV7-2; cdr3_nt: TGTGCCAGCAGCTTAGTCTCAGATACGCAGTATTTT; cdr3_aa: CASSLVSDTQYF
d_call: NA; j_call: TRBJ2-3; clone_size: NA; v_call: TRBV7-9; cdr3_nt: TGTGCCAGCAGCCGCCGGAGTTTAGCAGATACGCAGTATTTT; cdr3_aa: CASSRRSLADTQYF
d_call: TRBD1; j_call: TRBJ2-3; clone_size: many; v_call: TRBV7-2; cdr3_nt: TGTGCCAGCAGCTTAAGCCCCTGGGACAGGGGACCAGATACGCAGTATTTT; cdr3_aa: CASSLSPWDRGPDTQYF
d_call: NA; j_call: TRBJ2-7; clone_size: many; v_call: TRBV28; cdr3_nt: TGTGCCAGCAGTTCCCTTCCTCGTGGGAGAGCAAAGTCCTACGAGCAGTACTTC; cdr3_aa: CASSSLPRGRAKSYEQYF
d_call: NA; j_call: TRBJ2-6; clone_size: many; v_call: TRBV28; cdr3_nt: TGTGCCAGCAGTTATCAGGGTTTTAGGGCTGGGGCCAACGTCCTGACTTTC; cdr3_aa: CASSYQGFRAGANVLTF
d_call: NA; j_call: TRBJ1-2; clone_size: many; v_call: TRBV28; cdr3_nt: TGTGCCAGCAGCCAAGGTGACCGTGACGTGGGCTACACCTTC; cdr3_aa: CASSQGDRDVGYTF
d_call: NA; j_call: TRBJ2-5; clone_size: many; v_call: TRBV11-2; cdr3_nt: TGTGCCAGCAGCTCGATCAAAGGCCGAGAGACCCAGTACTTC; cdr3_aa: CASSSIKGRETQYF
d_call: NA; j_call: TRBJ1-1; clone_size: many; v_call: TRBV27; cdr3_nt: TGTGCCAGAGACAGGAACACTGAAGCTTTCTTT; cdr3_aa: CARDRNTEAFF
d_call: TRBD1; j_call: TRBJ1-1; clone_size: few; v_call: TRBV6-1; cdr3_nt: TGTGCCAGCACCAGGGGGGTGAAGAAAGCTTTCTTT; cdr3_aa: CASTRGVKKAFF
d_call: TRBD2; j_call: TRBJ2-1; clone_size: NA; v_call: TRBV5-8; cdr3_nt: TGTGCCAGCAGCTTGGGGACTAGCGGGAGTGTCAATGAGCAGTTCTTC; cdr3_aa: CASSLGTSGSVNEQFF
d_call: NA; j_call: TRBJ1-6; clone_size: many; v_call: TRBV6-1; cdr3_nt: TGTGCCAGCAGGCCCGGGACCGACTGGGTTTCACCCCTCCACTTT; cdr3_aa: CASRPGTDWVSPLHF
d_call: TRBD1; j_call: TRBJ2-3; clone_size: few; v_call: TRBV20-1; cdr3_nt: TGCGGTGCTAGAGATGGACAGGGGACCACAGATACGCAGTATTTT; cdr3_aa: CGARDGQGTTDTQYF
d_call: NA; j_call: TRBJ2-3; clone_size: many; v_call: TRBV7-6; cdr3_nt: TGTGCCAGCAGCCCGCAAACAGGACAACACACAGATACGCAGTATTTT; cdr3_aa: CASSPQTGQHTDTQYF
d_call: TRBD2; j_call: TRBJ2-5; clone_size: many; v_call: TRBV7-8; cdr3_nt: TGTGCCAGCAGCTTAGAACTAGCGGTTCAAGAGACCCAGTACTTC; cdr3_aa: CASSLELAVQETQYF
d_call: TRBD2; j_call: TRBJ2-1; clone_size: few; v_call: TRBV7-2; cdr3_nt: TGTGCCAGCAGCTTCCAGCGGGAGGGTGAGCAGTTCTTC; cdr3_aa: CASSFQREGEQFF
d_call: NA; j_call: TRBJ2-3; clone_size: many; v_call: TRBV12-3/TRBV12-4; cdr3_nt: TGTGCCAGCAGTTTACGCGGGGCCCACACAGATACGCAGTATTTT; cdr3_aa: CASSLRGAHTDTQYF
d_call: NA; j_call: TRBJ2-7; clone_size: few; v_call: TRBV6-1; cdr3_nt: TGTGCCAGCAGCTCGGACGCCGCCGTCAGGACCTACGAGCAGTACTTC; cdr3_aa: CASSSDAAVRTYEQYF
d_call: TRBD1; j_call: TRBJ1-4; clone_size: few; v_call: TRBV12-3/TRBV12-4; cdr3_nt: TGTGCCAGCAGTCGCGACAGGGTGGCCACTAATGAAAAACTGTTTTTT; cdr3_aa: CASSRDRVATNEKLFF
d_call: NA; j_call: TRBJ2-7; clone_size: many; v_call: TRBV5-5; cdr3_nt: TGTGCCAGCAGCTTGTCCGGGACGGTACCCTACGAGCAGTACTTC; cdr3_aa: CASSLSGTVPYEQYF
d_call: NA; j_call: TRBJ1-6; clone_size: many; v_call: TRBV3-1; cdr3_nt: TGTGCCAGCAGCCAAGACGGGGATAATTCACCCCTCCACTTT; cdr3_aa: CASSQDGDNSPLHF
d_call: TRBD1; j_call: TRBJ1-6; clone_size: many; v_call: TRBV12-3/TRBV12-4; cdr3_nt: TGTGCCAGCAGCACACAGGGGAATTTTTCACCCCTCCACTTT; cdr3_aa: CASSTQGNFSPLHF
d_call: TRBD1; j_call: TRBJ1-4; clone_size: NA; v_call: TRBV10-3; cdr3_nt: TGTGCCATCAGTGACGGGCCAACAGGGGCTAATGAAAAACTGTTTTTT; cdr3_aa: CAISDGPTGANEKLFF
d_call: NA; j_call: TRBJ2-7; clone_size: many; v_call: TRBV27; cdr3_nt: TGTGCCAGCAGTTTAGGGAGGTTCCGGAGCGGGTACTACGAGCAGTACTTC; cdr3_aa: CASSLGRFRSGYYEQYF
d_call: TRBD1; j_call: TRBJ2-2; clone_size: many; v_call: TRBV5-1; cdr3_nt: TGTGCCAGCAGTTTGGACAGGGTGAACACCGGGGAGCTGTTTTTT; cdr3_aa: CASSLDRVNTGELFF
d_call: TRBD1; j_call: TRBJ2-5; clone_size: NA; v_call: TRBV4-1; cdr3_nt: TGCGCCAGCAGCCAGATCGGGCAGGGGGTTAAGGAGACCCAGTACTTC; cdr3_aa: CASSQIGQGVKETQYF